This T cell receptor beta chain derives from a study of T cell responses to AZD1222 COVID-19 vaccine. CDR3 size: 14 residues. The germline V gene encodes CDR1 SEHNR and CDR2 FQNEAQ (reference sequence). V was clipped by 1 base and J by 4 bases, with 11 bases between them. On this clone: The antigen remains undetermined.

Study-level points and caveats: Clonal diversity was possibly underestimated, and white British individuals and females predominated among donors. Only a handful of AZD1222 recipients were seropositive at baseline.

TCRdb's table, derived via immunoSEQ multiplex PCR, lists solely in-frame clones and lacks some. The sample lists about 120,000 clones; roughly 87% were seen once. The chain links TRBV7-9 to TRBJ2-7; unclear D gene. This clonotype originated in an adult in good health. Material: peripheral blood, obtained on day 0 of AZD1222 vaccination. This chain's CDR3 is CASSLEGRGYEQYF. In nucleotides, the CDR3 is TGTGCCAGCAGCTTAGAAGGCAGAGGTTACGAGCAGTACTTC.